This record looks at one T cell receptor (beta chain) sequence and its context. Its antigen is still unknown. TCR beta CDR3 region amplification was performed from RNA transcripts. TCR CDR3 regions were first amplified by RT-PCR with HTBI primers. TCRdb used MiXCR to reprocess the multiplex PCR reads, holding one entry per CDR3 protein. The repertoire holds about 380,000 distinct CDR3 sequences, about 15% seen once, with around 10% in the top ten. This record belongs to a study of T cells in Graves' hyperthyroidism and ophthalmopathy. Study overall: Peripheral blood sampling occurred at initial diagnosis, before any treatment. General observations from the study: The model's output predicted ophthalmopathy at a median of 6.5 months prior to onset. Appearing also in blood were most of the thyroid clonotypes expanded above 0.001.

Germline CDR1 reads SGHNT; CDR2 reads YENEEA. With 3 bases clipped from V and 10 bases from J, the junction kept 4 bases outside the gene matches. The CDR3 length is 14 residues. Patients aged 18 to 65 had newly diagnosed hyperthyroidism lasting under 2 months. Material: blood. The origin of this receptor is a woman aged 60 to 75 with Graves' hyperthyroidism. This chain links TRBV11-3 with TRBJ1-6, with 9 bases lining up with TRBD1. For the CDR3, the DNA is TGTGCCAGCAGCTTCGGGACAGGGCGATCACCCCTCCACTTT. This codes for CASSFGTGRSPLHF. Variable domain in full (rest from reference TRBV11-3 and TRBJ1-6): EAGVVQSPRYKIIEKKQPVAFWCNPISGHNTLYWYLQNLGQGPELLIRYENEEAVDDSQLPKDRFSAERLKGVDSTLKIQPAELGDSAVYLCASSFGTGRSPLHFGNGTRLTVT.